The clone carrying this T cell receptor beta chain was found once. The repertoire was sequenced with immunoSEQ multiplex PCR; TCRdb's copy has only in-frame clones and lacks some. The sample has 490,000 or so clones, around nine tenths seen once. Per germline, CDR1 SGHKS and CDR2 YYEKEE (reference sequence). CDR3 length: 13 amino acids. V shed 6 bases and J shed 4 bases, with 13 bases lying between them. The data originate from a study of blood T cell repertoires in COVID-19. The sequence came from a woman aged 55 to 70 who had recovered from COVID-19. The sequencing sample was made of PBMCs or T cells enriched from blood (not recorded which). This chain uses TRBV5-5 with TRBJ1-1, with D perhaps matching TRBD1 (5 bases). CDR3: CASTMGGSTEAFF. In DNA form, the CDR3 reads TGTGCCAGCACCATGGGGGGGAGCACTGAAGCTTTCTTT.